What follows are 3 T cell receptor beta chains derived from one specimen sequenced in a study of long-term antiretroviral therapy in people with HIV. It was version v3.0 of the immunoSEQ assay that was run at survey level. Data came from immunoSEQ multiplex PCR; TCRdb stores just in-frame clones and leaves some out. The repertoire holds roughly 15,000 clones, with around four fifths as singletons. Material: unsorted PBMCs, obtained more than 3.1 years after starting antiretroviral therapy. The origin of the receptors is a woman aged 35 to 49 with HIV.

The chain recombines TRBV5-1 with TRBJ2-3, with 14 bases that match TRBD2. CDR3 length: 18 amino acids. CDR1 SGHRS and CDR2 YFSETQ come from the germline V gene. The junction had 7 bases not matched to a gene; V was cut back by 0 bases and J by 4 bases. The CDR3 loop is CASSLATSGGAVADTQYF. As DNA, the CDR3 is TGCGCCAGCAGCTTGGCGACTAGCGGGGGGGCCGTGGCAGATACGCAGTATTTT.

J is TRBJ2-5 and V is TRBV9; 8 bases are a match to TRBD2. Trimming removed 4 bases from V and 2 bases from J; junction bases left unmatched: 10. CDR1 SGDLS and CDR2 YYNGEE come from the germline V gene. There are 16 residues in the CDR3. The CDR3 protein is CASSSDQRGPQETQYF. The CDR3 DNA reads as TGTGCCAGCAGCTCAGACCAGCGGGGGCCGCAAGAGACCCAGTACTTC.

V gene TRBV7-9 combines with J gene TRBJ1-1; D is unresolved. This CDR3 contains 14 residues. CDR1 and CDR2 from the germline V gene are SEHNR and FQNEAQ (reference sequence). V was cut by 1 base and J by 1 base, with 7 bases left in between. CDR3 bases: TGTGCCAGCAGCTTAGTTGAGGGGAACACTGAAGCTTTCTTT. Its protein product is CASSLVEGNTEAFF.